Included here is one T cell receptor beta chain sequence, with context. Its target is unknown. V dropped 11 bases and J dropped 7 bases, with 17 bases sitting between them. The CDR3 has 13 residues. Per the germline V gene, CDR1 is SNHLY and CDR2 is FYNNEI. PCR employed 60 Vbeta and 13 Jbeta primers. Methods used by the authors: Unique TCR beta chains totaled around 86 million in a later count, with around 10 million of them shared. Clones were read by immunoSEQ multiplex PCR, and TCRdb kept only the in-frame ones, dropping some. Clone size and the V and J calls come from that table; the DNA yielded D and trimming. The data contain around 280,000 clones, 70% to 90% of them singletons. These data come from a study of cytomegalovirus exposure and HLA in healthy donors. Findings and caveats of the study: Altogether, 160 or so TCR beta chains were recorded as cytomegalovirus-associated. Available immune exposure information was restricted to CMV serostatus only.

The TCR originated in a young woman in good health and CMV-seronegative. The chain recombines TRBV2 with TRBJ2-2; tentatively, D is TRBD2 (6 bases). Source material: PBMCs. CDR3 sequence reads: CAEGLTDGGELFF. The CDR3 region has the DNA TGTGCCGAGGGACTTACGGATGGCGGGGAGCTGTTTTTT.